This T cell receptor beta chain stems from a study of T-cell reconstitution after alpha-beta-depleted transplantation in children. Points from the study as a whole: T-cell counts and diversity were attributed mostly to newly produced T cells one year after transplant.

This clonotype was detected only a few times. Its antigen is unknown. Library preparation (for TCRbeta) was performed with unique molecular identifiers. TCRdb passed the PCR reads through MiXCR, listing each CDR3 protein once. The sample shows approximately 270,000 distinct CDR3 sequences, roughly a quarter of them seen only once. This CDR3 comprises 16 residues. V was pared by 1 base and J by 1 base, with 3 bases of the junction left unmatched. In germline, CDR1 is LGHNA, CDR2 YNFKEQ. V gene TRBV4-2 combines with J gene TRBJ2-2; 7 positions match TRBD2. The receptor was isolated from a female patient aged 2 to 10 who had a stem cell transplant for congenital amegakaryocytic thrombocytopenia, so the T cells may come from the graft donor. Sample: PBMCs, mostly from graft donor cells, taken 360 days after TCRalphabeta/CD19-depleted stem cell transplant. The CDR3 nucleotides are TGTGCCAGCAGCCAAGTACCTAGCGGGAACACCGGGGAGCTGTTTTTT. Encoded protein: CASSQVPSGNTGELFF.